A single T cell receptor beta chain is shown here with its context. The data were produced by immunoSEQ multiplex PCR, yet TCRdb's version contains in-frame clones alone and is incomplete. The sample lists some 71,000 clones; 95% to 97% were seen once. The data stem from a study of technical replicates of blood from a handful of donors. From germline, CDR1 is SGHVS and CDR2 FQNEAQ. The CDR3 length is 13 residues. The receptor was derived from a human donor in good health. The source material was T cells isolated from PBMCs. This chain uses TRBV7-8 with TRBJ1-5, with D tentatively TRBD1 (6 bases). As DNA, the CDR3 is TGTGCTACAGGGAGTGTTAGCAATCAGCCCCAGCATTTT. It specifies CATGSVSNQPQHF.